One sample yielded the 14 T cell receptor beta chains listed below, sequenced in a study of blood T cell repertoires in COVID-19. Some clones are missing from TCRdb's copy, which holds only in-frame ones; the method was immunoSEQ multiplex PCR. The data show approximately 140,000 clones, more than 75% seen once. Material: peripheral blood. The receptors derive from a man older than 75 with acute or convalescent COVID-19.

This chain uses TRBV3-1 (or the pseudogene TRBV3-2) with TRBJ2-6; no definite D call. The CDR3 is 14 amino acids. CDR1 is LGHDT, CDR2 YNNKEL, per germline (reference sequence). V was trimmed by 0 bases and J by 2 bases, leaving 2 bases between them. DNA of the CDR3: TGTGCCAGCAGCCAAGACGCTGGGGCCAACGTCCTGACTTTC. Translating it yields CASSQDAGANVLTF.

V and J are TRBV6-4 and TRBJ2-3; 11 bases match TRBD1. The junction had 8 bases not matched to a gene; V was cut back by 5 bases and J by 4 bases. Germline CDR1 is MRHNA and CDR2 is SNTAGT. The CDR3 sequence is 16 residues long. The CDR3 protein is CASSPEGQGVSDTQYF. In DNA form, the CDR3 reads TGTGCCAGCAGTCCAGAGGGACAGGGGGTGTCAGATACGCAGTATTTT.

The chain employs TRBV29-1 and TRBJ2-1; TRBD1 matches 8 bases. From germline, CDR1 is SQVTM and CDR2 ANQGSEA. The V and J ends lost 6 bases and 7 bases, in that order; junction bases with no gene match: 8. This CDR3 contains 13 residues. CDR3 in DNA: TGCAGCGTACCACGATACAGGGGGAATGAGCAGTTCTTC. Its protein is CSVPRYRGNEQFF.

This chain connects TRBV9 to TRBJ1-4, with no clear D. CDR3 length equals 13 residues. Trimming cost V 0 bases and J 8 bases, with 8 bases left between them. Germline V gene data show CDR1 as SGDLS and CDR2 as YYNGEE. CDR3: CASSVDEGEKLFF. The CDR3 DNA follows: TGTGCCAGCAGCGTAGATGAGGGCGAAAAACTGTTTTTT.

The chain links TRBV7-2 to TRBJ2-6, with TRBD2 as a possible D gene (5 bases). CDR1 is SGHTA, CDR2 FQGNSA, per germline. The CDR3 is 16 residues long. V was pared by 3 bases and J by 0 bases, with 9 bases between. CDR3 bases: TGTGCCAGCAGCTTTAGCCGGGGCTCTGGGGCCAACGTCCTGACTTTC. It codes for CASSFSRGSGANVLTF.

The rearrangement joins TRBV7-3 to TRBJ2-7, with 9 bases that match TRBD1. Germline V gene data show CDR1 as SGHTA and CDR2 as FQGTGA. Trimming at V came to 4 bases and at J to 2 bases, leaving 9 bases not matched to a gene. CDR3 length: 16 residues. CDR3 coding DNA: TGTGCCAGCAGCTCAAAGCCGGGACAGGGAGCCTACGAGCAGTACTTC. It specifies CASSSKPGQGAYEQYF.

Only a few counts were recorded for this clone. The rearrangement joins TRBV7-2 to TRBJ2-3; 7 positions agree with TRBD2. With 1 base clipped from V and 9 bases from J, the junction kept 10 bases outside the gene matches. The CDR3 length is 15 residues. Germline V gives CDR1 SGHTA, CDR2 FQGNSA. The CDR3 DNA sequence: TGTGCCAGCAGCTTAGGTCGGCGGGGGTATCACACGCAGTATTTT. This translates into CASSLGRRGYHTQYF. Looking up the rest from reference TRBV7-2 and TRBJ2-3 gives the full variable domain: GAGVSQSPSNKVTEKGKDVELRCDPISGHTALYWYRQSLGQGLEFLIYFQGNSAPDKSGLPSDRFSAERTGGSVSTLTIQRTQQEDSAVYLCASSLGRRGYHTQYFGPGTRLTVL.

The V gene is TRBV5-1, the J gene TRBJ2-2; a possible D gene is TRBD1 (6 bases). V gave up 7 bases and J gave up 4 bases, with 20 bases separating them. The CDR3 runs to 16 residues. The V gene's germline CDR1 is SGHRS and CDR2 YFSETQ. CDR3: CASALGDKGVTGELFF. The CDR3 DNA reads as TGCGCCAGCGCCCTGGGGGACAAGGGAGTCACCGGGGAGCTGTTTTTT.

The rearrangement links TRBV3-1 (or the pseudogene TRBV3-2) to TRBJ1-2, with a tentative D call TRBD1 (6 bases). Germline V lookup: CDR1 LGHDT, CDR2 YNNKEL (reference sequence). The V gene lost 3 bases and the J gene lost 0 bases, with 11 bases spanning the gap. The CDR3 covers 15 residues. The DNA for the CDR3 is TGTGCCAGCAGCCAGTCCGGACAGCCTAACTATGGCTACACCTTC. The encoded protein is CASSQSGQPNYGYTF.

This chain uses TRBV28 with TRBJ2-1, with 15 bases identical to TRBD2. J was trimmed by 5 bases and V by 6 bases; bases with no gene match: 14. There are 19 residues in the CDR3. Germline V gene data show CDR1 as MDHEN and CDR2 as SYDVKM. The DNA of the CDR3 is TGTGCCAGCAGATCCTCCGGGACTAGCGGGGGGAGAATCGACAATGAGCAGTTCTTC. It specifies CASRSSGTSGGRIDNEQFF.

The V call is TRBV6-2 or TRBV6-3, the J call TRBJ2-5, with 7 bases that match TRBD1. V was pared by 6 bases and J by 11 bases, with 12 bases of the junction left unmatched. The CDR3 is 13 residues long. The germline V gene has CDR1 MNHEY and CDR2 SVGEGT. The CDR3 spells CASSSTGAPGQYF. In DNA form, the CDR3 reads TGTGCCAGCAGCTCAACAGGGGCTCCCGGTCAGTACTTC.

In nucleotides, the CDR3 is TGTGCCAGCCAACTACAGGAGAACACCGGGGAGCTGTTTTTT. It codes for CASQLQENTGELFF. The V gene is TRBV18, the J gene TRBJ2-2; tentatively, D is TRBD1 (5 bases). The CDR3 sequence is 14 residues long. V was cut by 8 bases and J by 1 base, with 11 bases left in between. Germline V lookup: CDR1 KGHSH, CDR2 LQKENI.

The genes are TRBV5-6 and TRBJ1-4; D may be TRBD1 (6 bases). This CDR3 has 13 residues. V lost 2 bases and J lost 5, with 7 bases in between. Germline lookup yields CDR1 SGHDT and CDR2 YYEEEE. CDR3 in amino acids: CASSFDRNEKLFF. CDR3 bases: TGTGCCAGCAGCTTTGACAGGAATGAAAAACTGTTTTTT.

This clone has at least ten counts. The chain has TRBV7-9 and TRBJ1-2; 9 bases match TRBD1. Germline V gives CDR1 SEHNR, CDR2 FQNEAQ (reference sequence). The CDR3 is made up of 14 amino acids. J gave up 8 bases and V 0 bases, and 4 bases lay outside the gene matches. CDR3 in amino acids: CASSLAGTGKGYTF. The CDR3 DNA sequence: TGTGCCAGCAGCTTAGCGGGGACAGGGAAGGGCTACACCTTC.